Listed here are 14 T cell receptor beta chains from one sample, sequenced in a study of blood T cell repertoires in COVID-19. The data were produced by immunoSEQ multiplex PCR, yet TCRdb's version contains in-frame clones alone and is incomplete. The sample yields some 400,000 clones, roughly 86% seen once. Sample: PBMCs or T cells enriched from blood (not recorded which). Every receptor here comes from a woman in her twenties or thirties who had recovered from COVID-19.

This clone showed up just once. The V call is TRBV19, the J call TRBJ1-5; D is possibly TRBD1 (6 bases). Trimming removed 4 bases from V and 1 base from J, with 11 bases in between. Germline CDR1 LNHDA, CDR2 SQIVND (reference sequence). The CDR3 is 15 amino acids. The CDR3 loop reads CASSTGTTSNQPQHF. CDR3 nucleotides: TGTGCCAGTAGTACCGGGACAACAAGCAATCAGCCCCAGCATTTT.

This clone was counted once. This chain connects TRBV7-3 to TRBJ2-3, with 8 bases aligning to TRBD2. Germline CDR1 and CDR2: SGHTA and FQGTGA. CDR3 length equals 15 residues. The V and J ends lost 5 bases and 5 bases, in that order; junction bases with no gene match: 9. In nucleotides, the CDR3 is TGTGCCAGCAGCCGGGGGACTAGTGTAGGAGATACGCAGTATTTT. Protein sequence: CASSRGTSVGDTQYF.

With regard to this clone: This sample includes further DNA sequences coding for the same CDR3. V usage is TRBV5-1 and J usage is TRBJ1-1; the D gene is possibly TRBD1 (5 bases). CDR3 length equals 12 residues. Germline assignment: CDR1 SGHRS and CDR2 YFSETQ. The V end was cut by 5 bases, the J end by 4 bases, with 9 bases between. In DNA, the CDR3 is TGCGCCAGCAGTCCCGGGGGCACTGAAGCTTTCTTT. Its protein is CASSPGGTEAFF.

V gene TRBV5-1 combines with J gene TRBJ2-1; 7 nucleotides agree with TRBD2. Germline V gene data show CDR1 as SGHRS and CDR2 as YFSETQ. The CDR3 length is 13 residues. V shed 7 bases, J shed 4 bases, and the junction held 5 bases outside the gene matches. The CDR3 spells CASGGSTYNEQFF. Here the CDR3 DNA reads TGCGCCAGCGGCGGGAGTACTTACAATGAGCAGTTCTTC. Together with reference TRBV5-1 and TRBJ2-1, the CDR3 gives the full variable domain: KAGVTQTPRYLIKTRGQQVTLSCSPISGHRSVSWYQQTPGQGLQFLFEYFSETQRNKGNFPGRFSGRQFSNSRSEMNVSTLELGDSALYLCASGGSTYNEQFFGPGTRLTVL.

The chain is built from TRBV6-5 and TRBJ1-5; D is perhaps TRBD1 (5 bases). The CDR3 covers 14 residues. From germline, CDR1 is MNHEY and CDR2 SVGAGI. V was pared by 6 bases and J by 4 bases, with 13 bases between. The CDR3 DNA follows: TGTGCCAGCAGGCGGAGGGACGGTAATCAGCCCCAGCATTTT. It is translated as CASRRRDGNQPQHF.

This clone has a single count. J is TRBJ1-1 and V is TRBV7-9; 8 bases match TRBD1. Trimming cost V 3 bases and J 4 bases; bases outside gene matches: 1. CDR1 and CDR2 from the germline V gene are SEHNR and FQNEAQ (reference sequence). The CDR3 sequence is 13 residues long. CDR3 sequence: CASSFQGATEAFF. DNA for the CDR3: TGTGCCAGCAGCTTTCAGGGGGCCACTGAAGCTTTCTTT. Combining the CDR3 with reference TRBV7-9 and TRBJ1-1 gives the whole variable domain DTGVSQNPRHKITKRGQNVTFRCDPISEHNRLYWYRQTLGQGPEFLTYFQNEAQLEKSRLLSDRFSAERPKGSFSTLEIQRTEQGDSAMYLCASSFQGATEAFFGQGTRLTVV.

The V and J genes are TRBV25-1 and TRBJ2-1, with D possibly matching TRBD2 (6 bases). This CDR3 comprises 14 residues. Between the trimmed V and J ends, which lost 4 bases and 8 bases, there was a span of 15 bases. CDR1 is MGHDK and CDR2 is SYGVNS in the germline V gene. The CDR3 spells CASSGLGSAYEQFF. CDR3 nucleotides: TGTGCCAGCAGTGGACTAGGATCCGCCTATGAGCAGTTCTTC.

The chain employs TRBV2 and TRBJ2-1; 11 bases agree with TRBD2. The V and J ends lost 0 bases and 4 bases, in that order; junction bases with no gene match: 17. The CDR3 is 21 amino acids. Germline-derived CDR1 and CDR2 are SNHLY and FYNNEI. CDR3 nucleotide sequence: TGTGCCAGCAGTGAAGCGGCAACTAGCGGGGGTCGGAAGGTGGCTTACAATGAGCAGTTCTTC. It yields the protein CASSEAATSGGRKVAYNEQFF.

V gene TRBV5-4 combines with J gene TRBJ1-2; 8 bases fit TRBD1. The CDR3 loop spans 14 amino acids. Germline CDR1 reads SGHNT; CDR2 reads YYREEE (reference sequence). The V gene end was trimmed by 5 bases and the J gene end by 8 bases; junction bases not matched to a gene: 11. CDR3 region: CASRRVDRVEGYTF. The CDR3 coding sequence is TGTGCCAGCAGACGTGTGGACAGGGTTGAGGGCTACACCTTC. The variable domain in full, completed from reference TRBV5-4 and TRBJ1-2, reads ETGVTQSPTHLIKTRGQQVTLRCSSQSGHNTVSWYQQALGQGPQFIFQYYREEENGRGNFPPRFSGLQFPNYSSELNVNALELDDSALYLCASRRVDRVEGYTFGSGTRLTVV.

The genes are TRBV28 and TRBJ1-4; no definite D call. The germline V gene encodes CDR1 MDHEN and CDR2 SYDVKM. The V and J ends lost 4 bases and 0 bases respectively, with 6 bases between them. The CDR3 totals 14 residues. The CDR3, as DNA: TGTGCCAGCAGTTCAGTATCAACTAATGAAAAACTGTTTTTT. Its protein is CASSSVSTNEKLFF.

The chain links TRBV7-2 to TRBJ1-1; D uncertain. The CDR3 runs 16 residues. Trimming removed 2 bases from V and 4 bases from J, with 17 bases in between. Per germline, CDR1 SGHTA and CDR2 FQGNSA. The CDR3 reads CASSLNGVGRSTEAFF. The CDR3, as DNA: TGTGCCAGCAGCTTAAATGGTGTTGGGCGCTCCACTGAAGCTTTCTTT.

This clone has more than one count but fewer than ten. The chain links TRBV21-1 to TRBJ1-6; the D call in the table, TRBD1, was not verified against the DNA. TRBV21-1 is reported as a pseudogene. The CDR3 has 18 residues. The DNA for the CDR3 is TGTGCCAGCAGCAAAGGCGGGACAGGACCTTTCTATAATTCACCCCTCCACTTT. This translates into CASSKGGTGPFYNSPLHF.

The chain carries TRBV30 and TRBJ2-7; 11 bases map to TRBD2. The CDR3 covers 15 residues. The J segment lost 3 bases and the V segment lost 0 bases, leaving 4 bases of the junction unmatched. Germline CDR1 GTSNPN, CDR2 SVGIG (reference sequence). In DNA form, the CDR3 reads TGTGCCTGGAGTGTAACCGGGACTAGCGGCTACGAGCAGTACTTC. The encoded protein is CAWSVTGTSGYEQYF.

The V and J genes are TRBV14 and TRBJ1-1; D remains unclear. CDR1 SGHDN and CDR2 FVKESK come from the germline V gene. With 0 bases removed from V and 4 bases from J, the gap between germline ends came to 12 bases. This CDR3 has 15 residues. CDR3 residues: CASSQDSWEGTEAFF. Written as DNA, the CDR3 is TGTGCCAGCAGCCAAGATTCATGGGAGGGCACTGAAGCTTTCTTT.